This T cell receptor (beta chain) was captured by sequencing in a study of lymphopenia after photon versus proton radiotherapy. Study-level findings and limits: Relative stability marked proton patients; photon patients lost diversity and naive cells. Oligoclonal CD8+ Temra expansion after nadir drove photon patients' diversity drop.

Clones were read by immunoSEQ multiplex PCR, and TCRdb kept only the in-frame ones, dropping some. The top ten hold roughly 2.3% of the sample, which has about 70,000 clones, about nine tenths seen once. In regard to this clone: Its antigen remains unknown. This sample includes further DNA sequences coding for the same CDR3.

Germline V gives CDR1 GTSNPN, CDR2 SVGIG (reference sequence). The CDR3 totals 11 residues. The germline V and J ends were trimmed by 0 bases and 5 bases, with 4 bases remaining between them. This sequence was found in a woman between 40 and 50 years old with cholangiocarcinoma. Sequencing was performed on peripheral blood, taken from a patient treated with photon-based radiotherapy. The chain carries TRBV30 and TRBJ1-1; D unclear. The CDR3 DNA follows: TGTGCCTGGAGTGTACTTACTGAAGCTTTCTTT. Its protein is CAWSVLTEAFF.